The clone carrying this T cell receptor (beta chain) was seen only a few times. Its antigen is unidentified. Template switching by 5'RACE produced TCR cDNA, adding a universal primer site and UMIs. TCRdb fed the 5' RACE reads into MiXCR, producing one record per CDR3 protein. Here the sample spans 250,000 to 300,000 distinct CDR3 sequences, 10% to 15% being singletons. This sample is drawn from a study of T cells after yellow fever vaccination. Turning to the study itself: Fractions with few cells were prepared using SMART-Seq v4 Ultra Low Input. Regarding the study as a whole: Detected again after the booster were most primary-vaccination clones, at nearly 97% CD4 and 88% CD8.

The CDR3 length is 13 residues. Trimming shortened V by 3 bases and J by 3 bases, and 10 bases separated the two germline ends. Germline CDR1 reads SGHRS; CDR2 reads YFSETQ. This clonotype originated in a man aged 25 to 45 who received the YFV17D yellow fever vaccine. This sample comprised CD4+ T cells sorted from PBMCs, obtained 45 days after the yellow fever booster vaccination. J is TRBJ2-7 and V is TRBV5-1, with a weak D call TRBD1 (6 bases). CDR3 amino acids: CASSWKGDYEQYF. The CDR3, as DNA: TGCGCCAGCAGCTGGAAGGGGGACTACGAGCAGTACTTC.